This entry describes one T cell receptor beta chain. Its antigen specificity is not known. No clone much larger than this one lies a single base away; base qualities are absent. Per the germline V gene, SGDLS is the CDR1 and YYNGEE is the CDR2. Reading from cysteine to phenylalanine, the CDR3 counts 15 amino acids. CDR3 DNA only is kept here, 45 bases in frame from base 1. The trim is 0 bases for V and 1 base for J, with a gap of 8 bases between the germline ends. Explained via the paper, the time point label denotes: patch test 3, about 24 weeks after DPC sensitization. This specimen's treatment or condition label, interpreted: therapeutic diphenylcyclopropenone sensitization with weekly scalp DPC. At each patch-test visit, blood was drawn before the patch test was applied. Eligible patients were aged 18 to 70, diagnosed with alopecia, deemed suitable for DPC therapy, and excluded if pregnant. Total RNA was extracted from unfractionated whole blood that had been collected in Tempus Blood RNA tubes.

Libraries were prepared through RACE. The sample was run on a NextSeq 500. During library preparation, unique molecular identifiers were attached to individual cDNA molecules so that TCRs could be counted in a quantitative, reproducible way. Both TCR alpha and TCR beta chains were sequenced from each blood RNA sample. In the authors' own workflow: The median number of TCRs per sample was 95,638, ranging from about 20,000 to 750,000. The Decombinator software suite was used to annotate V, J and CDR3 in the TCR reads. Every sample was subsampled to the same number of TCRs (28,000) for the PS versus PT1 abundance plots. Expanded TCRs were defined as absent before sensitization and observed at least eight times at the 2-week time point. The public reads were reanalyzed by TCRdb: fastp trimming at Q25, MiXCR alignment, in-frame beta chains only. Identical CDR3 proteins give one entry, which carries the most common genes and DNA. TCRdb's processing, not the authors', yielded these V and J calls. For this sample the table gives more than 150,000 distinct CDR3 sequences, of which approximately 24% were detected only once. The top ten clonotypes cover 2% to 2.5% of the sample.

The data derive from a study of human T cells and chemical hapten exposure (dated by TCRdb to the early 2020s). Study-level background: For sensitization, 2% DPC in acetone was applied to a 2 cm by 2 cm area of upper inner arm skin. Patient blood was sampled pre-sensitization (week 0) and at 2, 6 and about 24 weeks after DPC sensitization. Peripheral blood TCR repertoire changes were tracked in vivo in alopecia patients during primary and secondary sensitization to the hapten diphenylcyclopropenone (DPC). Blood for TCR sequencing was provided by twenty-nine alopecia patients at one to four time points (pre-sensitization, 2, 6 and 24 weeks). The libraries were sequenced as a pool, and the TCR yield per sample differed mostly because of small variations in library volumes within the pool. Most of the patients in the cohort were female, and the cohort covered alopecia areata with under or over 50% scalp involvement, alopecia totalis and alopecia universalis. Throughout the roughly 24-week study period, patients were also given weekly therapeutic DPC doses on the scalp. Patch testing was done on the upper back using Finn chambers containing 0.01% DPC, and results were scored after 6 days according to International Contact Dermatitis Research Group standards.

Overall results and qualifications from the work: After repeated subsampling, changes were observed in the strength of the expansion versus patch-test correlation and in the threshold at which the correlation became significant. Patch test score correlated positively with the number of PT1 expanded TCRs, reaching significance at thresholds 8, 16 and 32 but not at 4. Because every patient had alopecia, a presumed autoimmune disease, the patients' immune response might differ from that of healthy individuals. Compared with pre-sensitization or healthy control sets, expanded TCRs formed significantly more large CDR3 similarity clusters, which is consistent with antigen-driven responses. No change with DPC sensitization was found in the number of TCRs above 1 in 1000 frequency, and no evidence of global repertoire structure alterations was found.

The specimen was whole blood, collected in connection with sensitization to the hapten diphenylcyclopropenone (DPC). The sequence links TRBV9 to TRBJ2-1; the D gene lacks a confident call. This TCR was sampled from a middle-aged woman with alopecia areata. Some clones in this sample may be carry-over from other donors' samples. The sequenced DNA is TGTGCCAGCAGCGTAGAGGGCCAATCCTACAATGAGCAGTTCTTC. Translated, this gives CASSVEGQSYNEQFF.